This T cell receptor beta chain was captured by sequencing in a study of technical replicates of blood from a few donors. Using immunoSEQ multiplex PCR, the repertoire was profiled, and TCRdb retains in-frame clones only, with some absent. The sample records some 13,000 clones, approximately 80% being singletons. In germline, CDR1 is SGHNT, CDR2 YYREEE (reference sequence). The CDR3 contains 18 residues. Trimming cost V 5 bases and J 4 bases; bases outside gene matches: 13. The clonotype was recovered from a human donor in good health. The rearrangement uses TRBV5-4 and TRBJ2-2; 11 bases agree with TRBD2. Sequencing used PBMCs. Here the CDR3 DNA reads TGTGCCAGCAGTGAGGGAACTAGCGGGAGTATTGGCACCGGGGAGCTGTTTTTT. The encoded protein is CASSEGTSGSIGTGELFF. The whole variable domain, remainder taken from reference TRBV5-4 and TRBJ2-2, is ETGVTQSPTHLIKTRGQQVTLRCSSQSGHNTVSWYQQALGQGPQFIFQYYREEENGRGNFPPRFSGLQFPNYSSELNVNALELDDSALYLCASSEGTSGSIGTGELFFGEGSRLTVL.